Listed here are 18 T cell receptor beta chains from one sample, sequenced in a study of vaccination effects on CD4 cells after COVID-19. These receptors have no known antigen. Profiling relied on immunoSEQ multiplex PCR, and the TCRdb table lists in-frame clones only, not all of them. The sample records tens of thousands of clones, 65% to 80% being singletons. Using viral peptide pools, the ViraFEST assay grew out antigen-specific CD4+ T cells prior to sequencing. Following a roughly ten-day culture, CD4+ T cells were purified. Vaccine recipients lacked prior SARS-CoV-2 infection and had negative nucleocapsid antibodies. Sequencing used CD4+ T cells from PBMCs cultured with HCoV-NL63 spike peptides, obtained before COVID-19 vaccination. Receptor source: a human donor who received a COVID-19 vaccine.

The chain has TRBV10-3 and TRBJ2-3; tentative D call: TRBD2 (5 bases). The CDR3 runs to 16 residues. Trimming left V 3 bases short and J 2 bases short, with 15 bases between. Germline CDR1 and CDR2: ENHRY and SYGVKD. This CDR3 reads CAISDPSSPDTDTQYF. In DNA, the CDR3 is TGTGCCATCAGTGACCCCTCTAGCCCTGACACAGATACGCAGTATTTT.

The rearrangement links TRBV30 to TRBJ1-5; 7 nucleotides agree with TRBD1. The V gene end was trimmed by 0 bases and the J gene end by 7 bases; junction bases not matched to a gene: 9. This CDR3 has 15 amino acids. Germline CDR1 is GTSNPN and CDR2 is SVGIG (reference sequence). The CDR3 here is CAWSVGGDSRQPQHF. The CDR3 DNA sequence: TGTGCCTGGAGTGTAGGGGGGGACAGCAGACAGCCCCAGCATTTT.

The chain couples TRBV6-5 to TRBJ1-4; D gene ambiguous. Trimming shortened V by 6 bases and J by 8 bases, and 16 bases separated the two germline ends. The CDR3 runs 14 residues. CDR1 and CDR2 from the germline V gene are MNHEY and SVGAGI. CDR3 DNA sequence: TGTGCCAGCAGCAGACACGGTTTTCGAGAAAAACTGTTTTTT. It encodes CASSRHGFREKLFF.

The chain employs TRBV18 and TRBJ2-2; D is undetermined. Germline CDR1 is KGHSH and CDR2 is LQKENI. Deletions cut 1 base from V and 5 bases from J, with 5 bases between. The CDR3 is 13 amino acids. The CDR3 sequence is CASSPQGTGELFF. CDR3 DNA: TGTGCCAGCTCACCACAGGGAACCGGGGAGCTGTTTTTT.

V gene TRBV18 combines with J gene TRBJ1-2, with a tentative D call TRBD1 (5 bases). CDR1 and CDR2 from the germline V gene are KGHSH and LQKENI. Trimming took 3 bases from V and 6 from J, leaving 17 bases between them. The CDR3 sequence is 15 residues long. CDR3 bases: TGTGCCAGCTCACCTTCCCCGCAGGGATGGGATGGCTACACCTTC. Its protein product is CASSPSPQGWDGYTF.

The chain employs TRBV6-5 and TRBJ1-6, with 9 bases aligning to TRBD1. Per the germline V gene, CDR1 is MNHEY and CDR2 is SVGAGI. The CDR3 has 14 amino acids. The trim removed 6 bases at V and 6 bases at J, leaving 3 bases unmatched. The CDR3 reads CASRQGAGNSPLHF. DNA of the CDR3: TGTGCCAGCAGACAGGGGGCGGGTAATTCACCCCTCCACTTT.

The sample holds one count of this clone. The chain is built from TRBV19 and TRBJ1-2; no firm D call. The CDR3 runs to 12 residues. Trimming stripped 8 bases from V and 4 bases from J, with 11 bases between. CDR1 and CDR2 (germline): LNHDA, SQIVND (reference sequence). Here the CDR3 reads CASSDFPYGYTF. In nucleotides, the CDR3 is TGTGCCAGTTCGGACTTCCCCTATGGCTACACCTTC.

Here the CDR3 reads CSVDIAGADTQYF. The CDR3 nucleotides are TGCAGCGTTGATATCGCAGGGGCAGATACGCAGTATTTT. The genes are TRBV29-1 and TRBJ2-3, with D perhaps TRBD1 (6 bases). Germline values: CDR1 SQVTM, CDR2 ANQGSEA. The CDR3 is 13 residues long. V lost 3 bases, J lost 4 bases, and 11 bases lay in between.

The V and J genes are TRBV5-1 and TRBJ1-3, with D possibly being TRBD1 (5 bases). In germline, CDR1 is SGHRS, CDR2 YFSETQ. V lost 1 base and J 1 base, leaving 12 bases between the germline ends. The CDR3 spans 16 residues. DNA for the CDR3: TGCGCCAGCAGCTTGAATGGCGGGGGGTCTGGAAACACCATATATTTT. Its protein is CASSLNGGGSGNTIYF.

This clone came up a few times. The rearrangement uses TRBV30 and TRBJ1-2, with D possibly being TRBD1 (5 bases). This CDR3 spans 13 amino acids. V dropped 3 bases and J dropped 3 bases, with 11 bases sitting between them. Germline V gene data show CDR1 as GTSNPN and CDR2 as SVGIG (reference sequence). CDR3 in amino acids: CAWREQDYYGYTF. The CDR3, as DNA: TGTGCCTGGAGAGAACAGGATTACTATGGCTACACCTTC.

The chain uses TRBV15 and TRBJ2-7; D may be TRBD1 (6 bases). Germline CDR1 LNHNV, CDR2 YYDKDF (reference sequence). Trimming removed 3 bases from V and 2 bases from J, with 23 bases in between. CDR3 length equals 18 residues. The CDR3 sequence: CATSRFFSPQGKPYEQYV. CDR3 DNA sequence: TGTGCCACCAGCAGGTTTTTTTCGCCACAGGGTAAACCCTACGAGCAGTACGTC.

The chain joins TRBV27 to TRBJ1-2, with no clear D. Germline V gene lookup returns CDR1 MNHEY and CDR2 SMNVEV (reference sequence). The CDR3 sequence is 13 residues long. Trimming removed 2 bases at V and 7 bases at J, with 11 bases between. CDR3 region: CASSLQRLGGYTF. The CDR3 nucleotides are TGTGCCAGCAGTTTACAGCGGTTGGGTGGCTACACCTTC.

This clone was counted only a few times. CDR3 nucleotide sequence: TGCGCCAGCAGCCAAGGGCCCAGCGGGGGGGCAGATACGCAGTATTTT. This gives the protein CASSQGPSGGADTQYF. The V gene is TRBV4-1, the J gene TRBJ2-3, with 10 positions matching TRBD2. CDR1 and CDR2 (germline): MGHRA, YSYEKL. Unmatched junction bases numbered 5, after V lost 1 base and J lost 4 bases. This CDR3 is 16 amino acids long.

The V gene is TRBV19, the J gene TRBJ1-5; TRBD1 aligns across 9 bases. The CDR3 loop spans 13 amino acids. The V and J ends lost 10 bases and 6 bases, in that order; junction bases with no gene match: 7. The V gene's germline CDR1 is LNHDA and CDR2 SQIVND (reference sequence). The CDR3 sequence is CATKDRGSQPQHF. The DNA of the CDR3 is TGTGCCACTAAAGACAGGGGGAGTCAGCCCCAGCATTTT.

The CDR3, as DNA: TGCAGCGTTGTCTTCTCGGGGAAATTTGAAAAACTGTTTTTT. The encoded protein is CSVVFSGKFEKLFF. The rearrangement uses TRBV29-1 and TRBJ1-4, with D hard to call. From germline, CDR1 is SQVTM and CDR2 ANQGSEA. This CDR3 has 14 amino acids. V lost 4 bases to trimming and J lost 7 bases, with 16 bases between them.

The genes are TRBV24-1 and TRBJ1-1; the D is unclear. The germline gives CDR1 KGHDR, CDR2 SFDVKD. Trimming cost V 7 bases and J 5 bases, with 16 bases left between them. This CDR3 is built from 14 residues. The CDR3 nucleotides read TGTGCCACCAGGGGTGGTCGTGGACGGACTGAAGCTTTCTTT. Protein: CATRGGRGRTEAFF.

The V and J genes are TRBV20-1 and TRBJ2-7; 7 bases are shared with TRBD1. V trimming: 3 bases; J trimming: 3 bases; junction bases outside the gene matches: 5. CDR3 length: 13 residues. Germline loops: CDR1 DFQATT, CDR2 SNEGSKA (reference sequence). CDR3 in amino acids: CSASRDSYYEQYV. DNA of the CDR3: TGCAGTGCTAGTCGGGACAGCTACTACGAGCAGTACGTC.

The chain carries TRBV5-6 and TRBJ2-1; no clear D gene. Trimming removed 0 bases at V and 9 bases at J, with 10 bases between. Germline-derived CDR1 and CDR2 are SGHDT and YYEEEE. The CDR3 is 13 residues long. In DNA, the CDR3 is TGTGCCAGCAGCTTGGGACTGCTCGGTGAGCAGTTCTTC. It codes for CASSLGLLGEQFF.